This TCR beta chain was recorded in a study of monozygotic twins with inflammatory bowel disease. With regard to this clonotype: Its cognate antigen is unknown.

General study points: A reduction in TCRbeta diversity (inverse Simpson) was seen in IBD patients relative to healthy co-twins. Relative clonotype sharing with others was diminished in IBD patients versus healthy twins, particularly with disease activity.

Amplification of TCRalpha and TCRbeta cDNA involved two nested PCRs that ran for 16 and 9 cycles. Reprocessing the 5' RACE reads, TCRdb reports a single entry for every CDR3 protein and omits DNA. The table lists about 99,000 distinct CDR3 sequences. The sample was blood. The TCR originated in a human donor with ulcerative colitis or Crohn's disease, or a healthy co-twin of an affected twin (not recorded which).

The CDR3 protein is CATSDPSGSNEQFF. The V gene is TRBV24-1, the J gene TRBJ2-1; as DNA is missing, the TRBD2 call by TCRdb cannot be tested. The CDR3 is 14 amino acids. Germline V lookup: CDR1 KGHDR, CDR2 SFDVKD.